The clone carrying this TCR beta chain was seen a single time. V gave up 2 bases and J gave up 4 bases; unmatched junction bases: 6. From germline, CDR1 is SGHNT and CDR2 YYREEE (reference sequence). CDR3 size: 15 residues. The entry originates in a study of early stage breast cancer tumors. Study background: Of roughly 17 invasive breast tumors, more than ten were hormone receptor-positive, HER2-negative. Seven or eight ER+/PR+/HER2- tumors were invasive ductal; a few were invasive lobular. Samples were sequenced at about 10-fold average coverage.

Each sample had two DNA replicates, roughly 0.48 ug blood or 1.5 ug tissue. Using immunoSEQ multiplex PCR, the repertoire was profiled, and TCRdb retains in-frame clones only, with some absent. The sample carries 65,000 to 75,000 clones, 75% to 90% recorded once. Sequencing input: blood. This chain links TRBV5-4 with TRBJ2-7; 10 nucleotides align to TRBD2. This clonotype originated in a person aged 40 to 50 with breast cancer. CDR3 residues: CASSLPGLASYEQYF. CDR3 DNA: TGTGCCAGCAGCTTACCGGGACTAGCGTCATACGAGCAGTACTTC.